One and the same sample provided the 21 T cell receptor beta chains below, sequenced in a study of blood T cell repertoires in COVID-19. Data came from immunoSEQ multiplex PCR; TCRdb stores just in-frame clones and leaves some out. The table includes some 200,000 clones, around 80% detected once. The source material was PBMCs or T cells enriched from blood (not recorded which). These receptors originate from a woman in her thirties or forties with acute COVID-19.

V and J are TRBV11-2 and TRBJ1-1; perhaps TRBD1 as D (5 bases). Trimming left V 1 base short and J 1 base short, with 13 bases between. Germline lookup yields CDR1 SGHAT and CDR2 FQNNGV. This CDR3 is 16 amino acids long. The CDR3 region is CASSLAHGASNTEAFF. The CDR3 DNA reads TGTGCCAGCAGCTTAGCCCATGGGGCTTCGAACACTGAAGCTTTCTTT.

This rearrangement joins TRBV5-1 to TRBJ2-3; TRBD2 aligns across 14 bases. J gave up 2 bases and V 4 bases, and 6 bases lay outside the gene matches. CDR3 length: 17 amino acids. Germline CDR1 and CDR2: SGHRS and YFSETQ. CDR3 loop: CASSKRTSGGFTDTQYF. The CDR3 coding sequence is TGCGCCAGCAGCAAACGGACTAGCGGGGGGTTCACAGATACGCAGTATTTT.

This clone was detected only once. The V gene is TRBV7-9, the J gene TRBJ1-4, with TRBD1 matching over 9 bases. This CDR3 is 15 amino acids long. The V segment lost 1 base and the J segment 5 bases; nucleotides outside the gene matches: 2. CDR1 is SEHNR, CDR2 FQNEAQ, per germline (reference sequence). CDR3 protein: CASSLVGTGNEKLFF. The DNA of the CDR3 is TGTGCCAGCAGCTTAGTTGGGACAGGGAATGAAAAACTGTTTTTT.

In its sample, this clone was seen a few times. The V call is TRBV5-1, the J call TRBJ1-4, with TRBD1 matching 9 bases. The CDR3 has 15 amino acids. Germline lookup yields CDR1 SGHRS and CDR2 YFSETQ. After removal of 0 bases from V and 8 bases from J, the junction contained 5 bases not matched to a gene. Here the CDR3 reads CASSLAGTGREKLFF. Written as DNA, the CDR3 is TGCGCCAGCAGCTTGGCCGGGACAGGGCGAGAAAAACTGTTTTTT.

The chain links TRBV10-3 to TRBJ1-6; TRBD1 matches at 7 bases. In germline, CDR1 is ENHRY, CDR2 SYGVKD. This CDR3 has 12 amino acids. V dropped 10 bases and J dropped 6; count of bases not matched to a gene: 3. Here the CDR3 DNA reads TGTGCCACCGGGGACAGTAATTCACCCCTCCACTTT. The encoded protein is CATGDSNSPLHF.

This chain links TRBV11-2 with TRBJ1-2, with 9 bases lining up with TRBD1. Trimming cost V 4 bases and J 8 bases; bases outside gene matches: 11. CDR3 length: 15 residues. CDR1 and CDR2 (germline): SGHAT, FQNNGV. The CDR3 DNA reads TGTGCCAGCAGCTCAAGACAGGGGGGAGTTCGAGGCTACACCTTC. Translation: CASSSRQGGVRGYTF.

This chain uses TRBV29-1 with TRBJ1-3, with D perhaps matching TRBD1 (5 bases). Germline loops: CDR1 SQVTM, CDR2 ANQGSEA. The CDR3 has 14 residues. Between the trimmed V and J ends, which lost 6 bases and 2 bases, there was a span of 14 bases. CDR3 in amino acids: CSVGGASTGNTIYF. DNA of the CDR3: TGCAGCGTCGGCGGGGCGAGCACTGGAAACACCATATATTTT.

This chain uses TRBV6-1 with TRBJ1-6, with no clear D. The V end was cut by 5 bases, the J end by 7 bases, with 12 bases between. Germline V gene data show CDR1 as MNHNS and CDR2 as SASEGT. The CDR3 is made up of 14 amino acids. DNA of the CDR3: TGTGCCAGCAGTACCCTAGTGGTGAATTCACCCCTCCACTTT. Its protein is CASSTLVVNSPLHF.

This clone came up a few times. The rearrangement uses TRBV15 and TRBJ1-5, with D hard to call. V was cut by 0 bases and J by 4 bases, with 16 bases left in between. The germline CDR1 and CDR2 sequences are LNHNV and YYDKDF (reference sequence). The CDR3 extends over 17 amino acids. CDR3 bases: TGTGCCACCAGCAGAGATCAAATAGACGCAGGAAATCAGCCCCAGCATTTT. Its translation: CATSRDQIDAGNQPQHF.

The chain has TRBV7-2 and TRBJ2-5; 14 nucleotides match TRBD2. In germline, CDR1 is SGHTA, CDR2 FQGNSA. V gave up 5 bases and J gave up 5 bases; unmatched junction bases: 4. This CDR3 spans 15 amino acids. The CDR3 region is CASSGTSGSGETQYF. In nucleotides, the CDR3 is TGTGCCAGCAGCGGGACTAGCGGGAGTGGGGAGACCCAGTACTTC.

This rearrangement joins TRBV12-3 or TRBV12-4 to TRBJ1-2; a possible D gene is TRBD1 (5 bases). CDR3 size: 13 residues. V was clipped by 6 bases and J by 2 bases, with 10 bases between them. CDR3 region: CASSEQANYGYTF. The CDR3, as DNA: TGTGCCAGCAGCGAACAGGCGAACTATGGCTACACCTTC.

The chain recombines TRBV19 with TRBJ1-4; 8 bases align to TRBD1. This CDR3 spans 15 amino acids. Per the germline V gene, CDR1 is LNHDA and CDR2 is SQIVND (reference sequence). Germline trimming cut 3 bases from V and 3 bases from J; bases unmatched to any gene: 3. This CDR3 reads CASSIWTGSNEKLFF. CDR3 nucleotides: TGTGCCAGTAGTATTTGGACAGGGTCTAATGAAAAACTGTTTTTT.

CDR3 protein: CASSSQGQGSGNTIYF. DNA of the CDR3: TGTGCCAGCAGTTCACAGGGACAGGGGTCCGGAAACACCATATATTTT. This chain links TRBV28 with TRBJ1-3, with 10 bases that match TRBD1. The CDR3 has 16 residues. CDR1 is MDHEN, CDR2 SYDVKM, per germline. V shed 4 bases, J shed 4 bases, and the junction held 7 bases outside the gene matches.

The table lists this clone with a count of one. The chain is built from TRBV6-5 and TRBJ1-2; the D gene is possibly TRBD1 (5 bases). Germline V gene data show CDR1 as MNHEY and CDR2 as SVGAGI. Trimming took off 4 bases at V and 4 bases at J, with 13 bases between the two ends. The CDR3 has 14 residues. Here the CDR3 DNA reads TGTGCCAGCAGTTCCCCGCCGGGGGGCTATGGCTACACCTTC. It translates to CASSSPPGGYGYTF.

The rearrangement joins TRBV3-1 (or the pseudogene TRBV3-2) to TRBJ2-1; TRBD1 is a possible D gene (6 bases). The CDR3 length is 14 residues. Germline CDR1 and CDR2: LGHDT and YNNKEL (reference sequence). Trimming cost V 4 bases and J 6 bases, with 13 bases left between them. As DNA, the CDR3 is TGTGCCAGCAGCCCCTTAGGCAGGGGCAATGAGCAGTTCTTC. Encoded protein: CASSPLGRGNEQFF.

In this sample, this clone turned up a few times. The chain carries TRBV19 and TRBJ2-7; perhaps TRBD1 as D (5 bases). This CDR3 contains 14 residues. V lost 5 bases to trimming and J lost 3 bases, with 14 bases between them. CDR1 and CDR2 from the germline V gene are LNHDA and SQIVND (reference sequence). The CDR3, as DNA: TGTGCCAGTAGTCACGGACATCAGCACTACGAGCAGTACTTC. Amino acid sequence: CASSHGHQHYEQYF.

The rearrangement links TRBV6-4 to TRBJ2-1; 11 bases align to TRBD2. CDR3 size: 15 residues. Germline assignment: CDR1 MRHNA and CDR2 SNTAGT. With V trimmed by 2 bases and J by 5 bases, 2 bases remained unmatched. CDR3 region: CASSDGTSGHNEQFF. The DNA of the CDR3 is TGTGCCAGCAGTGACGGGACTAGCGGACACAATGAGCAGTTCTTC.

This clone turned up a few times. J is TRBJ2-7 and V is TRBV27; 8 positions match TRBD1. Trimming at V came to 5 bases and at J to 6 bases, leaving 12 bases not matched to a gene. Germline V lookup: CDR1 MNHEY, CDR2 SMNVEV (reference sequence). The CDR3 length is 15 residues. This chain's CDR3 is CASSPIPGGLREQYF. CDR3 DNA: TGTGCCAGCAGTCCGATCCCAGGGGGCCTGCGCGAGCAGTACTTC.

This rearrangement joins TRBV27 to TRBJ1-1; no reliable D call. There are 15 residues in the CDR3. Germline values: CDR1 MNHEY, CDR2 SMNVEV (reference sequence). The V and J ends lost 5 bases and 0 bases respectively, with 13 bases between them. The CDR3: CASSLLQKVNTEAFF. The CDR3 coding sequence is TGTGCCAGCAGTCTCCTCCAGAAAGTGAACACTGAAGCTTTCTTT.

V and J are TRBV28 and TRBJ1-4; D is perhaps TRBD1 (5 bases). The germline CDR1 and CDR2 sequences are MDHEN and SYDVKM. The ends were cut back, 0 bases at V and 0 bases at J, with 11 bases in the middle. The CDR3 consists of 17 residues. The CDR3 sequence is CASSLWSRAATNEKLFF. In nucleotides, the CDR3 is TGTGCCAGCAGTTTATGGAGCAGGGCCGCAACTAATGAAAAACTGTTTTTT.

V usage is TRBV5-1 and J usage is TRBJ2-3; 8 bases fit TRBD1. The CDR3 covers 16 residues. Germline V gives CDR1 SGHRS, CDR2 YFSETQ. V lost 2 bases and J lost 5; bases outside the gene matches: 10. CDR3 residues: CASSFSVGQGGDTQYF. The CDR3 bases are TGCGCCAGCAGCTTCTCCGTAGGACAGGGTGGAGATACGCAGTATTTT. Based on the CDR3 plus reference TRBV5-1 and TRBJ2-3, the full variable domain is KAGVTQTPRYLIKTRGQQVTLSCSPISGHRSVSWYQQTPGQGLQFLFEYFSETQRNKGNFPGRFSGRQFSNSRSEMNVSTLELGDSALYLCASSFSVGQGGDTQYFGPGTRLTVL.